This is a list of T cell receptor beta chains from one sample in a study of high-grade serous ovarian cancer treatment subgroups. Produced via immunoSEQ multiplex PCR; TCRdb's table is partial and in-frame only. The sample has roughly 8,700 clones; about three quarters are singletons. Sequences were obtained from tumor tissue. Source of these receptors: a human donor with high-grade serous ovarian cancer. Each CDR3 is given with its conserved first and last residue. Each record gives: J gene, CDR3 length, D gene, clone size, V gene, CDR3 protein, CDR3 DNA. D genes are given only for firm matches. Size values are once, few and many counts, or a class for expanded clones, and some rows have none.

TRBJ1-5 | 14 | - | few | TRBV5-1 | CASRPDNSNQPQHF | TGCGCCAGCAGGCCCGACAATAGCAATCAGCCCCAGCATTTT
TRBJ2-6 | 16 | TRBD2 | - | TRBV27 | CASALGRVSGANVLTF | TGTGCCAGCGCCCTGGGGAGGGTCTCTGGGGCCAACGTCCTGACTTTC
TRBJ1-1 | 14 | - | - | TRBV10-3 | CAISSGVGNTEAFF | TGTGCCATCAGTTCAGGGGTAGGGAACACTGAAGCTTTCTTT
TRBJ2-5 | 13 | - | once | TRBV11-3 | CASSLESQETQYF | TGTGCCAGCAGCTTAGAGAGCCAAGAGACCCAGTACTTC
TRBJ2-3 | 12 | - | - | TRBV10-1 | CASSASTDTQYF | TGCGCCAGTTCGGCTAGCACAGATACGCAGTATTTT
TRBJ2-7 | 15 | - | few | TRBV5-1 | CASSSSGVLGYEQYF | TGCGCCAGCAGCTCTTCAGGGGTACTAGGGTACGAGCAGTACTTC
TRBJ1-5 | 17 | - | few | TRBV27 | CASTSTRGWVSNQPQHF | TGTGCCAGCACGTCAACGAGGGGATGGGTAAGCAATCAGCCCCAGCATTTT
TRBJ1-1 | 10 | - | few | TRBV5-1 | CASRDSEAFF | TGCGCCAGCAGGGACAGCGAAGCTTTCTTT
TRBJ2-1 | 12 | - | - | TRBV6-5 | CASGLSYNEQFF | TGTGCGTCAGGCCTTTCCTACAATGAGCAGTTCTTC
TRBJ2-2 | 18 | TRBD2 | - | TRBV4-2 | CASSPFGGTSGRSGELFF | TGTGCCAGCAGCCCCTTCGGCGGGACTAGCGGGAGAAGCGGGGAGCTGTTTTTT
TRBJ1-2 | 15 | - | - | TRBV7-2 | CASSLDGTGTYGYTF | TGTGCCAGCAGCTTAGACGGTACAGGGACATATGGCTACACCTTC
TRBJ1-5 | 19 | TRBD1 | once | TRBV18 | CASSQSFPGGAGSNQPQHF | TGTGCCAGCTCACAAAGTTTTCCAGGGGGGGCCGGCAGCAATCAGCCCCAGCATTTT
TRBJ1-2 | 14 | - | few | TRBV5-1 | CASTSSGANYGYTF | TGCGCCAGCACGAGCTCCGGGGCTAACTATGGCTACACCTTC
TRBJ1-1 | 14 | - | - | TRBV29-1 | CSVPSLGVATEAFF | TGCAGCGTTCCTAGCCTGGGGGTAGCCACTGAAGCTTTCTTT
TRBJ2-1 | 16 | TRBD2 | - | TRBV2 | CASFPQLAGGDSEQFF | TGTGCCAGTTTCCCGCAACTAGCGGGAGGAGACAGCGAGCAGTTCTTC
TRBJ2-1 | 14 | - | - | TRBV5-1 | CASSPAGQSDEQFF | TGCGCCAGCAGCCCAGCCGGACAGTCGGATGAGCAGTTCTTC
TRBJ2-7 | 16 | TRBD1 | - | TRBV18 | CASSPPGTGVLYEQYF | TGTGCCAGCTCACCACCGGGGACAGGGGTATTGTACGAGCAGTACTTC
TRBJ2-3 | 13 | - | - | TRBV28 | CASSRDLTDTQYF | TGTGCCAGCAGTCGGGATCTCACAGATACGCAGTATTTT
TRBJ2-1 | 14 | - | - | TRBV15 | CATSLTWGVDEQFF | TGTGCCACCAGCTTGACCTGGGGCGTCGATGAGCAGTTCTTC
TRBJ2-7 | 14 | - | - | TRBV6-5 | CASRAWGRAYEQYF | TGTGCCAGCAGGGCGTGGGGGAGAGCCTACGAGCAGTACTTC
TRBJ2-5 | 13 | TRBD2 | - | TRBV10-1 | CASSAGGQETQYF | TGCGCCAGCAGTGCGGGAGGCCAAGAGACCCAGTACTTC
TRBJ1-1 | 14 | - | few | TRBV7-6 | CASSPRADSSEAFF | TGTGCCAGCAGCCCGAGAGCAGACAGCTCTGAAGCTTTCTTT
TRBJ2-7 | 16 | - | - | TRBV7-8 | CASSHVGTSSNYEQYF | TGTGCCAGCAGCCATGTAGGGACATCCTCCAACTACGAGCAGTACTTC
TRBJ2-7 | 14 | TRBD1 | few | TRBV19 | CASSIQTGPYEQYF | TGTGCCAGTAGTATACAGACAGGGCCCTACGAGCAGTACTTC
TRBJ1-4 | 13 | - | once | TRBV6-6 | CASSYTPYEKLFF | TGTGCCAGCAGTTACACTCCGTATGAAAAACTGTTTTTT
TRBJ2-1 | 12 | - | - | TRBV4-2 | CASRAGYNEQFF | TGTGCCAGCAGGGCCGGGTACAATGAGCAGTTCTTC
TRBJ2-1 | 15 | TRBD2 | - | TRBV4-1 | CASSQTGLPGDEQFF | TGCGCCAGCAGCCAAACGGGACTACCTGGGGATGAGCAGTTCTTC
TRBJ2-5 | 14 | TRBD2 | - | TRBV18 | CASSLIAGEETQYF | TGTGCCAGCTCACTAATAGCGGGAGAGGAGACCCAGTACTTC
TRBJ1-1 | 13 | - | - | TRBV6-5 | CASSEAENTEAFF | TGTGCCAGCAGTGAAGCGGAGAACACTGAAGCTTTCTTT
TRBJ2-5 | 14 | TRBD1 | few | TRBV15 | CARKTGAVQETQYF | TGTGCCAGGAAAACAGGGGCCGTACAAGAGACCCAGTACTTC
TRBJ2-7 | 14 | - | - | TRBV7-9 | CASSLDWGRDEQYF | TGTGCCAGCAGCTTAGACTGGGGGCGGGACGAGCAGTACTTC
TRBJ2-5 | 15 | TRBD1 | - | TRBV5-4 | CASSLTGTAQETQYF | TGTGCCAGCAGCTTAACCGGGACAGCCCAAGAGACCCAGTACTTC